This TCR beta chain was sequenced for a study of blood T cells in healthy people across ages. Germline V gene data show CDR1 as SEHNR and CDR2 as FQNEAQ (reference sequence). J gave up 2 bases and V 4 bases, and 8 bases lay outside the gene matches. This CDR3 is 16 amino acids long. A sample-barcoded 5' primer and a J-beta primer mix were used in a second PCR of roughly 7 to 11 cycles. MiXCR was run by TCRdb on the 5' RACE reads, yielding one entry per CDR3 protein. This table holds fewer than 950,000 distinct CDR3 sequences, 53% found once. The sequenced sample was blood. This TCR came from a man older than 75 in good health. The chain combines TRBV7-9 with TRBJ2-1, with 7 nucleotides matching TRBD2. In nucleotides, the CDR3 is TGTGCCAGCAGCTCCTCCGCGGCGGGGGCCTACAATGAGCAGTTCTTC. This encodes CASSSSAAGAYNEQFF.